The rows below give T cell receptor beta chains drawn from one sample of a study of beta chain features in type 1 diabetes. The table came from immunoSEQ multiplex PCR; TCRdb's copy has only in-frame clones and leaves some out. The sample lists a few hundred thousand clones; over 13% were seen once. The sample was naive CD4+ T cells from blood. Receptors were obtained from a woman younger than 30 in good health. The CDR3 runs from the conserved cysteine through the conserved F or W. The D gene is left open where the match is weak. Clone size, where shown, is once, few, many, or a class for clones that have expanded.

V gene: TRBV7-2
clone size: once
D gene: .
J gene: TRBJ2-3
CDR3 DNA: TGTGCCAGCAGCCCCGCCCGAGGGTTACGCACAGATACGCAGTATTTT
CDR3 protein: CASSPARGLRTDTQYF

V gene: TRBV9
clone size: .
D gene: TRBD1
J gene: TRBJ2-5
CDR3 DNA: TGTGCCAGCAGCGGACAGGGAAAGACCCAGTACTTC
CDR3 protein: CASSGQGKTQYF

V gene: TRBV5-1
clone size: few
D gene: .
J gene: TRBJ2-7
CDR3 DNA: TGCGCCAGCAGCTTAGACAGGAGCTACGAGCAGTACTTC
CDR3 protein: CASSLDRSYEQYF

V gene: TRBV30
clone size: .
D gene: .
J gene: TRBJ1-2
CDR3 DNA: TGTGCCTGGAGTCGTATGGCCCTTGCTAACTATGGCTACACCTTC
CDR3 protein: CAWSRMALANYGYTF

V gene: TRBV5-4
clone size: few
D gene: TRBD2
J gene: TRBJ2-1
CDR3 DNA: TGTGCCAGCAGCTTGGGCGGGAGTGCGTCCTACAATGAGCAGTTCTTC
CDR3 protein: CASSLGGSASYNEQFF

V gene: TRBV20-1
clone size: few
D gene: .
J gene: TRBJ2-7
CDR3 DNA: TGCAGTGCCATGGGCCGATACGAGCAGTACTTC
CDR3 protein: CSAMGRYEQYF

V gene: TRBV5-1
clone size: .
D gene: .
J gene: TRBJ1-4
CDR3 DNA: TGCGCCAGCAGCTTGTCCTCAGTTACTGAAAAACTGTTTTTT
CDR3 protein: CASSLSSVTEKLFF

V gene: TRBV29-1
clone size: few
D gene: .
J gene: TRBJ2-7
CDR3 DNA: TGCAGCGTTTCTATGGGGGCGAACGGGATCTACGAGCAGTACTTC
CDR3 protein: CSVSMGANGIYEQYF

V gene: TRBV20-1
clone size: few
D gene: TRBD2
J gene: TRBJ2-5
CDR3 DNA: TGCAGTGCTTTCGGGAGGGAGACCCAGTACTTC
CDR3 protein: CSAFGRETQYF

V gene: TRBV30
clone size: few
D gene: .
J gene: TRBJ1-2
CDR3 DNA: TGTGCCTGGAGGAGGGATATTTGGTATGGCTACACCTTC
CDR3 protein: CAWRRDIWYGYTF

V gene: TRBV6-5
clone size: few
D gene: TRBD1
J gene: TRBJ1-2
CDR3 DNA: TGTGCCAGCAGAGAAACAGGGGGCTATGGCTACACCTTC
CDR3 protein: CASRETGGYGYTF

V gene: TRBV4-1
clone size: .
D gene: .
J gene: TRBJ2-5
CDR3 DNA: TGCGCCAGCCGCGGAAATAGAGAGACCCAGTACTTC
CDR3 protein: CASRGNRETQYF

V gene: TRBV27
clone size: few
D gene: .
J gene: TRBJ2-6
CDR3 DNA: TGTGCCAGCAGCTCCACTGGCTCTGGGGCCAACGTCCTGACTTTC
CDR3 protein: CASSSTGSGANVLTF

V gene: TRBV6-6
clone size: few
D gene: TRBD2
J gene: TRBJ2-2
CDR3 DNA: TGTGCCAGCAGTGGCATAAGCGGGGCGAACACCGGGGAGCTGTTTTTT
CDR3 protein: CASSGISGANTGELFF

V gene: TRBV11-2
clone size: .
D gene: .
J gene: TRBJ2-3
CDR3 DNA: TGTGCCAGCAGCCCTTTCAGGGATACGCAGTATTTT
CDR3 protein: CASSPFRDTQYF

V gene: TRBV30
clone size: few
D gene: .
J gene: TRBJ1-2
CDR3 DNA: TGTGCCTGGAGGCCGACAGTAGCTAACTATGGCTACACCTTC
CDR3 protein: CAWRPTVANYGYTF

V gene: TRBV5-1
clone size: few
D gene: .
J gene: TRBJ2-7
CDR3 DNA: TGCGCCAGCAGCCAAGGGGTAGGTGAGCAGTACTTC
CDR3 protein: CASSQGVGEQYF

V gene: TRBV14
clone size: few
D gene: TRBD2
J gene: TRBJ2-1
CDR3 DNA: TGTGCCAGCAGCCAAGAATATAGGGCGGGAGGGCCATTGGATAGTGAGCAGTTCTTC
CDR3 protein: CASSQEYRAGGPLDSEQFF

V gene: TRBV5-1
clone size: .
D gene: TRBD2
J gene: TRBJ2-5
CDR3 DNA: TGCGCCAGCAGCAGGTTAGCGGGAGGCGAGACCCAGTACTTC
CDR3 protein: CASSRLAGGETQYF

V gene: TRBV4-2
clone size: few
D gene: TRBD1
J gene: TRBJ1-5
CDR3 DNA: TGTGCCAGCAGCCAGGGCGACAGGGTACCTCATCAGCCCCAGCATTTT
CDR3 protein: CASSQGDRVPHQPQHF

V gene: TRBV29-1
clone size: .
D gene: TRBD1
J gene: TRBJ2-3
CDR3 DNA: TGCAGCAGCAGGGGGCGCCTCACAGATACGCAGTATTTT
CDR3 protein: CSSRGRLTDTQYF

V gene: TRBV27
clone size: .
D gene: .
J gene: TRBJ2-4
CDR3 DNA: TGTGCCAGCACCGGGACAATGGGGGAAAACATTCAGTACTTC
CDR3 protein: CASTGTMGENIQYF